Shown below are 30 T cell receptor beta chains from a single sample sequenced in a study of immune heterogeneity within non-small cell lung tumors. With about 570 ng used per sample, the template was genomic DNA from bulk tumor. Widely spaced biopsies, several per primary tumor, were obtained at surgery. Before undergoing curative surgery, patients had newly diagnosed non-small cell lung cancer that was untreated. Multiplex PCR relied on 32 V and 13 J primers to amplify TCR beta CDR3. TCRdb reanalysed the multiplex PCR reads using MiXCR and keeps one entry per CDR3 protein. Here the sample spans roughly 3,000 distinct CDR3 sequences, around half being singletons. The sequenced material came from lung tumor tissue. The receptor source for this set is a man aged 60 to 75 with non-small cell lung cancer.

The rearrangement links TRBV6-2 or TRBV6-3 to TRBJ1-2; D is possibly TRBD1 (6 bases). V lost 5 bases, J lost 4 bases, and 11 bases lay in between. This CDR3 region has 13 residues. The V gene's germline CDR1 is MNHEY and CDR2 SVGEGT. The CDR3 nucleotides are TGTGCCAGCAGTCAGGGGATTCTCTATGGCTACACCTTC. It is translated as CASSQGILYGYTF.

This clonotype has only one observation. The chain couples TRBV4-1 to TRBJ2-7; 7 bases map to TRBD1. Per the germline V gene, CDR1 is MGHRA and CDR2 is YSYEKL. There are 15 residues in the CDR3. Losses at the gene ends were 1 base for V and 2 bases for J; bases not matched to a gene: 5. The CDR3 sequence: CASSQGRTGAYEQYF. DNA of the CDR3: TGCGCCAGCAGCCAAGGTAGGACAGGAGCCTACGAGCAGTACTTC.

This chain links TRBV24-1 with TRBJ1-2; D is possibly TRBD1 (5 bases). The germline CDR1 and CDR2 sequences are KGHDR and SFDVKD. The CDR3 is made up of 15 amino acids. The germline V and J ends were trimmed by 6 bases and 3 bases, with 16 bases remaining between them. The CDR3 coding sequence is TGTGCCACCAGTCACGAACCGGGACCTTACTATGGCTACACCTTC. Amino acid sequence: CATSHEPGPYYGYTF.

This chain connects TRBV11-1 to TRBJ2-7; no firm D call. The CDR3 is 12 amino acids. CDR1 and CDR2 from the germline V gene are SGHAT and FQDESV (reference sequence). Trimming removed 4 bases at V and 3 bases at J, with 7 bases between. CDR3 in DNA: TGTGCCAGCAGCTCGGACCGCTACGAGCAGTACTTC. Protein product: CASSSDRYEQYF.

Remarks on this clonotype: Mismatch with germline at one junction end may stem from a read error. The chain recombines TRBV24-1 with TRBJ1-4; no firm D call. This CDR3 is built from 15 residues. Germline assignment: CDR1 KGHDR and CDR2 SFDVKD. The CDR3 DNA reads TGTGCCACGAGTGATATGTCCGCTAACCCAGGAAAACTGTTTTTT. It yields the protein CATSDMSANPGKLFF.

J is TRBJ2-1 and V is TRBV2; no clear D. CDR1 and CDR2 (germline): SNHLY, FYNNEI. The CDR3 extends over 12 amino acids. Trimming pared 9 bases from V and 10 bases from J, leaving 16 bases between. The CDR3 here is CASIGPLGEQFF. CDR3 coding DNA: TGTGCCAGTATTGGACCCCTCGGGGAGCAGTTCTTC.

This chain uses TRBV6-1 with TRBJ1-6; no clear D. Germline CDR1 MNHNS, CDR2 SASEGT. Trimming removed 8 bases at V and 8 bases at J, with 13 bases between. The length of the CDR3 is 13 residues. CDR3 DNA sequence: TGTGCCAGCGTCAGCCGTTGGGATTCACCCCTCCACTTT. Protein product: CASVSRWDSPLHF.

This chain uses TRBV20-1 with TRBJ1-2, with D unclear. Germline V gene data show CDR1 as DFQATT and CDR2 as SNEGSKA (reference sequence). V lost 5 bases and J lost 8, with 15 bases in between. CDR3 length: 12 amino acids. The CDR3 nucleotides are TGCAGTGCTGTCCCGGGCAAAGGGGGCTACACCTTC. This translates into CSAVPGKGGYTF.

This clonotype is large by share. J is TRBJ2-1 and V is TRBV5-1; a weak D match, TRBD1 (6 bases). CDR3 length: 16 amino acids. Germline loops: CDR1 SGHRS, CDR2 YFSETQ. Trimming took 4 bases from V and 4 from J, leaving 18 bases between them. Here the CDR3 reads CASSRLGTNYYNEQFF. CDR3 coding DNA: TGCGCCAGCAGCCGACTGGGGACAAATTATTACAATGAGCAGTTCTTC. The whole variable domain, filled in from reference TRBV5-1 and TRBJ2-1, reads KAGVTQTPRYLIKTRGQQVTLSCSPISGHRSVSWYQQTPGQGLQFLFEYFSETQRNKGNFPGRFSGRQFSNSRSEMNVSTLELGDSALYLCASSRLGTNYYNEQFFGPGTRLTVL.

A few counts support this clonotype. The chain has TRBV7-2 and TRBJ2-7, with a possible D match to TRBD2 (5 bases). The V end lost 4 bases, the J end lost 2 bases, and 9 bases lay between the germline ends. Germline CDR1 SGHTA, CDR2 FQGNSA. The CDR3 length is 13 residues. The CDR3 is CASSSLETYEQYF. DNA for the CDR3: TGTGCCAGCAGCTCACTAGAAACCTACGAGCAGTACTTC.

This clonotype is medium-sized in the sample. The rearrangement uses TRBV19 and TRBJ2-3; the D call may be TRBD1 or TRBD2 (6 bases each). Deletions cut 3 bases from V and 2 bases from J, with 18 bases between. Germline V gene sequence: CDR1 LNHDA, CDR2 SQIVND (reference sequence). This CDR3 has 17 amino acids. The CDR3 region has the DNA TGTGCCAGTAGTATTAGGAAGGATTGGGGGGCCACAGATACGCAGTATTTT. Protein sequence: CASSIRKDWGATDTQYF.

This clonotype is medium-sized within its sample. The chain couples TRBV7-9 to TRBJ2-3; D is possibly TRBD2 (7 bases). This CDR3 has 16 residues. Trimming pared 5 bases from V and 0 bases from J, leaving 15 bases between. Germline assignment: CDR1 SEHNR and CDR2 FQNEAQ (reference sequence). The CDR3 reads CASSLLRGASTDTQYF. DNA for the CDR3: TGTGCCAGCAGCCTCCTCCGGGGGGCGAGCACAGATACGCAGTATTTT.

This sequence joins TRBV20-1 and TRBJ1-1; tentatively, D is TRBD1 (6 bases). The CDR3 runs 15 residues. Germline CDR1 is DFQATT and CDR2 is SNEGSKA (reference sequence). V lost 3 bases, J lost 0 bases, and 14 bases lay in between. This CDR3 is CSARGARVLNTEAFF. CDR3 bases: TGCAGTGCTAGGGGGGCCCGGGTATTGAACACTGAAGCTTTCTTT.

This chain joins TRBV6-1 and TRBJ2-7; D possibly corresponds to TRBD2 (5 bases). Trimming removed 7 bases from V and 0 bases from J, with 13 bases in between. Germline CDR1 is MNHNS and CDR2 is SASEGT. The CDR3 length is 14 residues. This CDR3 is CASKLGLSSYEQYF. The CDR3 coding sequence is TGTGCCAGCAAACTTGGACTCAGCTCCTACGAGCAGTACTTC.

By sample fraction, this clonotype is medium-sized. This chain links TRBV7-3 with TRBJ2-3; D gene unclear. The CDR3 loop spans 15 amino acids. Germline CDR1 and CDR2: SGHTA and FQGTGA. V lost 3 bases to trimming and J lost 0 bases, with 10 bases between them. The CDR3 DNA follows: TGTGCCAGCAGCTTCGACCTGGGAAGCACAGATACGCAGTATTTT. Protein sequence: CASSFDLGSTDTQYF.

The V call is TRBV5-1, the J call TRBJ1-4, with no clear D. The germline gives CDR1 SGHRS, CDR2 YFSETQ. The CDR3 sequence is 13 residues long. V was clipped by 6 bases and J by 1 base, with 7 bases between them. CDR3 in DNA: TGCGCCAGCACGGGCGGAACTAATGAAAAACTGTTTTTT. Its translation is CASTGGTNEKLFF.

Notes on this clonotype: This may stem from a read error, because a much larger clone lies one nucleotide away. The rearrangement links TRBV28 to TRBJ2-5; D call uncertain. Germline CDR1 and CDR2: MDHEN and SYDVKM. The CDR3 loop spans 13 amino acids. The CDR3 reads CSSSLGRRETQYF. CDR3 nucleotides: TGTTCCAGCAGTTTAGGGCGCCGGGAGACCCAGTACTTC. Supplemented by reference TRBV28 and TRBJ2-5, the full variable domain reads DVKVTQSSRYLVKRTGEKVFLECVQDMDHENMFWYRQDPGLGLRLIYFSYDVKMKEKGDIPEGYSVSREKKERFSLILESASTNQTSMYLCSSSLGRRETQYFGPGTRLLVL.

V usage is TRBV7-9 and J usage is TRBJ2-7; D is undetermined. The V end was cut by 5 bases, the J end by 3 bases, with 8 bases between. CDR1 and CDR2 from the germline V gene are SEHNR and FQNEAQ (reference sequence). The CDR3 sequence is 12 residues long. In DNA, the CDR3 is TGTGCCAGCAGCCGGCCCTTCTACGAGCAGTACTTC. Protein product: CASSRPFYEQYF.

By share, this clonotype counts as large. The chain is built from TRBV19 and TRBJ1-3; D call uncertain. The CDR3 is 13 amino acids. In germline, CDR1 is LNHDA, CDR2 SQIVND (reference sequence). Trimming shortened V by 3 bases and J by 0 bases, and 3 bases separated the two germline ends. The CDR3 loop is CASSIRSGNTIYF. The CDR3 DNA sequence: TGTGCCAGTAGTATCCGCTCTGGAAACACCATATATTTT.

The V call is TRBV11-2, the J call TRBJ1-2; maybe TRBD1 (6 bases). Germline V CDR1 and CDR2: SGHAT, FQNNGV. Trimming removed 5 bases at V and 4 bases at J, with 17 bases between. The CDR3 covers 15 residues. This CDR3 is CASSESAGVSYGYTF. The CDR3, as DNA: TGTGCCAGCAGCGAATCGGCAGGGGTTAGCTATGGCTACACCTTC. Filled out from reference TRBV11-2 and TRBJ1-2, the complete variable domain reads EAGVAQSPRYKIIEKRQSVAFWCNPISGHATLYWYQQILGQGPKLLIQFQNNGVVDDSQLPKDRFSAERLKGVDSTLKIQPAKLEDSAVYLCASSESAGVSYGYTFGSGTRLTVV.

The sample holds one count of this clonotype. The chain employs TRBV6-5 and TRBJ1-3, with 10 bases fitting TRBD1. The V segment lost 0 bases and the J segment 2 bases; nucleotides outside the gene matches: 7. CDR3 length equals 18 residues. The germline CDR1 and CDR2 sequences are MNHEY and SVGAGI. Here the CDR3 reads CASSYSRAGTGAGNTIYF. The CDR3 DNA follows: TGTGCCAGCAGTTACTCGAGGGCCGGGACAGGGGCTGGAAACACCATATATTTT.

CDR3 amino acids: CASGLGTLQPQHF. The CDR3, as DNA: TGTGCCAGTGGCTTGGGCACCCTCCAGCCCCAGCATTTT. The rearrangement links TRBV7-6 to TRBJ1-5; D not resolved. From germline, CDR1 is SGHVS and CDR2 FNYEAQ. V lost 9 bases and J 7 bases, leaving 16 bases between the germline ends. This CDR3 has 13 residues.

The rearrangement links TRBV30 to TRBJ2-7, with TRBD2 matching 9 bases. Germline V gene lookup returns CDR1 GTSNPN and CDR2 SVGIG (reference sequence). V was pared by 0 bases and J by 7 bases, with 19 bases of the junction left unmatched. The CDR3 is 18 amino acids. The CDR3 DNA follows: TGTGCCTGGAGTGTAAGATTGAGGAATAGCGGGAGTCCGGATGAGCAGTACTTC. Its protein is CAWSVRLRNSGSPDEQYF.

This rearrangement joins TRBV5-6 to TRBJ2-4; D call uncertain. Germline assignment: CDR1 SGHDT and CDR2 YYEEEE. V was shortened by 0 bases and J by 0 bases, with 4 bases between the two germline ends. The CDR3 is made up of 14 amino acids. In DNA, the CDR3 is TGTGCCAGCAGCTTGGGACTAGCCAAAAACATTCAGTACTTC. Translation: CASSLGLAKNIQYF.

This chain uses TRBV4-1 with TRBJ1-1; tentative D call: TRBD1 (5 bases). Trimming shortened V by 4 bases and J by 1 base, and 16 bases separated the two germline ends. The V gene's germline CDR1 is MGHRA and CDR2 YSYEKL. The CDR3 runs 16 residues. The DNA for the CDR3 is TGCGCCAGCAGCCGAGAGCAGGGTAAATGGAACACTGAAGCTTTCTTT. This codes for CASSREQGKWNTEAFF.

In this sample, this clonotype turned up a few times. This chain's CDR3 is CASSPTAAAEQFF. The CDR3, as DNA: TGTGCCAGCTCACCCACGGCGGCGGCTGAGCAGTTCTTC. The V and J genes are TRBV18 and TRBJ2-1; D gene ambiguous. Germline lookup yields CDR1 KGHSH and CDR2 LQKENI. The CDR3 runs to 13 residues. V was clipped by 3 bases and J by 9 bases, with 12 bases between them.

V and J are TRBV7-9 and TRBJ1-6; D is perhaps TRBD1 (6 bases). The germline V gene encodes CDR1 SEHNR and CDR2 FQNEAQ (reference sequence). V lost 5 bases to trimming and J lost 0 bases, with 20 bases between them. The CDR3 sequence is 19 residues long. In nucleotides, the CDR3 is TGTGCCAGCAGCCCCGTCGGGACACAGACGAGCTCCTATAATTCACCCCTCCACTTT. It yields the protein CASSPVGTQTSSYNSPLHF.

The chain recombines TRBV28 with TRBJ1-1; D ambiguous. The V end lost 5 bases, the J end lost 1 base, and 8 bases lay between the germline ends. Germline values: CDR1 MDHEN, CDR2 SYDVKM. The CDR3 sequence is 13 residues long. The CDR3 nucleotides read TGTGCCAGCAGTCGAATTGGGAACACTGAAGCTTTCTTT. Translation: CASSRIGNTEAFF. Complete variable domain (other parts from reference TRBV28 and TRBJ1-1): DVKVTQSSRYLVKRTGEKVFLECVQDMDHENMFWYRQDPGLGLRLIYFSYDVKMKEKGDIPEGYSVSREKKERFSLILESASTNQTSMYLCASSRIGNTEAFFGQGTRLTVV.

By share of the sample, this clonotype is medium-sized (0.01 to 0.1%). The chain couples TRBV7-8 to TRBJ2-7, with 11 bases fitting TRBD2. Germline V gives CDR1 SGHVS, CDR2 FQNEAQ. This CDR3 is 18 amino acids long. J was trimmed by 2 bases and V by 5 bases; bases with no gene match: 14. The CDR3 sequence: CASSLLAGGVVRAYEQYF. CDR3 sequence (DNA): TGTGCCAGCAGCCTTCTAGCGGGAGGTGTGGTGAGAGCCTACGAGCAGTACTTC.

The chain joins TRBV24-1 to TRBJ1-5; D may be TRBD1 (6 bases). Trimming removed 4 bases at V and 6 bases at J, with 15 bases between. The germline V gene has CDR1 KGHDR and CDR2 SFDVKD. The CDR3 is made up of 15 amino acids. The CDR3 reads CATSDATRGGQPQHF. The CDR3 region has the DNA TGTGCCACCAGTGACGCCACCAGGGGCGGTCAGCCCCAGCATTTT.